Listed below are T cell receptor beta chains from one sample, sequenced in a study of blood T cells in healthy people across ages. TCRdb reprocessed the 5' RACE reads with MiXCR, giving one entry per CDR3 protein. The repertoire holds more than 650,000 distinct CDR3 sequences, with 53% as singletons. The sample was blood. The receptors shown here come from an elderly man in good health. Each CDR3 is given without its conserved first and last residue. Clone size is given for some rows only: seen once, a few or many times, or a class if the clone is expanded.

J	V	size	CDR3
TRBJ1-3	TRBV20-1	.	SAQGVGNTIY
TRBJ1-2	TRBV24-1	few	ATSDEKNYGYT
TRBJ2-2	TRBV5-1	.	ASSLGQGNTGELF
TRBJ2-7	TRBV7-9	.	ASSLPLTWGYEQY
TRBJ2-7	TRBV27	once	ASSFGGEGGTSYEQY
TRBJ2-1	TRBV6-5	.	ASKTSGRYNEQF
TRBJ2-1	TRBV12-3/TRBV12-4	.	ASSPLAGRDYNEQF
.	TRBV10-1	few	ASSEGPTSYEQY
TRBJ2-7	TRBV5-1	many	ASSTPSYEQY
TRBJ1-1	TRBV6-4	.	VSSDLPGDYTEAF
TRBJ2-7	TRBV5-1	.	ASSLVTDEQY
TRBJ2-7	TRBV27	.	ASRTGLREQY
TRBJ1-5	TRBV7-2	few	ASSRRGQGGNQPQH
TRBJ1-6	TRBV18	.	ASSLQGSDSPLH
TRBJ2-1	TRBV20-1	.	SARDQLVGEQF
TRBJ2-1	TRBV6-1	.	ASSDRGLAGGETQF
TRBJ2-4	TRBV28	once	ASSLEAGGSARVAKNIQY
TRBJ2-7	TRBV4-1	few	ASSQEGQTYEQY
TRBJ2-5	TRBV5-1	.	ASSLLGQSQETQY
TRBJ2-4	TRBV4-1	.	ASSQVPENSGNKNIQY
TRBJ1-1	TRBV20-1	.	SAPLPGTAMNTEAF
TRBJ2-3	TRBV6-5	.	ASRTPGGDTQY
TRBJ2-1	TRBV5-1	.	ASSLTGGAYSEQF
TRBJ2-2	TRBV29-1	.	SVEGGLELF
.	TRBV5-1	.	ASSESSGSETQY